This TCR beta chain was observed in a study of cytomegalovirus exposure and HLA in healthy donors. Study-level results: Later analysis identified several of the most significant clusters that appeared linked to common viral pathogens.

With 60 Vbeta and 13 Jbeta primers, the PCR was carried out. Libraries were prepared by immunoSEQ multiplex PCR; TCRdb keeps only in-frame clonotypes and omits some of them. The sample lists approximately 160,000 clones; roughly two thirds were seen once. V was pared by 5 bases and J by 6 bases, with 17 bases between. The CDR3 totals 14 residues. Germline V gene data show CDR1 as MDHEN and CDR2 as SYDVKM. As to this clone: The antigen is not known.

This rearrangement joins TRBV28 to TRBJ2-7; D not certain. The clonotype originates from a woman aged 18-29 years in good health and CMV-seropositive. Sequencing was carried out using PBMCs. The CDR3 is CASSEIHPPGEQYF. The DNA of the CDR3 is TGTGCCAGCAGTGAAATCCATCCCCCAGGCGAGCAGTACTTC. Based on the CDR3 plus reference TRBV28 and TRBJ2-7, the full variable domain is DVKVTQSSRYLVKRTGEKVFLECVQDMDHENMFWYRQDPGLGLRLIYFSYDVKMKEKGDIPEGYSVSREKKERFSLILESASTNQTSMYLCASSEIHPPGEQYFGPGTRLTVT.